These 27 T cell receptor beta chains were sequenced from one sample in a study of T cell changes during pregnancy in multiple sclerosis. Repertoires were generated with immunoSEQ multiplex PCR, while TCRdb's copy carries only in-frame clones and drops some. The repertoire includes under 45,000 clones, about 88% of them detected once, and 4.1% sits in the top ten. The material sequenced was CD8+ T cells from peripheral blood mononuclear cells, taken in the first trimester of pregnancy. The receptors originated from a female donor with multiple sclerosis, enrolled in a pregnancy study.

The genes are TRBV11-2 and TRBJ2-3, with 8 positions matching TRBD1. Per the germline V gene, CDR1 is SGHAT and CDR2 is FQNNGV. Losses at the gene ends were 8 bases for V and 9 bases for J; bases not matched to a gene: 16. The CDR3 is made up of 15 amino acids. CDR3 region: CASPGPDREVGTQYF. The CDR3 DNA reads TGTGCCAGCCCTGGGCCGGACAGGGAAGTGGGGACGCAGTATTTT. Complete variable domain (other parts from reference TRBV11-2 and TRBJ2-3): EAGVAQSPRYKIIEKRQSVAFWCNPISGHATLYWYQQILGQGPKLLIQFQNNGVVDDSQLPKDRFSAERLKGVDSTLKIQPAKLEDSAVYLCASPGPDREVGTQYFGPGTRLTVL.

V usage is TRBV7-8 and J usage is TRBJ2-3, with D unclear. Trimming took off 8 bases at V and 6 bases at J, with 9 bases between the two ends. The CDR3 extends over 11 amino acids. Germline V lookup: CDR1 SGHVS, CDR2 FQNEAQ. This chain's CDR3 is CASPLPDTQYF. The CDR3 coding sequence is TGTGCCAGCCCTCTTCCGGATACGCAGTATTTT. The full variable domain, with the rest looked up from reference TRBV7-8 and TRBJ2-3, is GAGVSQSPRYKVAKRGQDVALRCDPISGHVSLFWYQQALGQGPEFLTYFQNEAQLDKSGLPSDRFFAERPEGSVSTLKIQRTQQEDSAVYLCASPLPDTQYFGPGTRLTVL.

This clone showed up just a few times. The rearrangement uses TRBV4-3 and TRBJ2-1; 10 bases fit TRBD2. Germline V lookup: CDR1 LGHNA, CDR2 YSLEER. V was clipped by 2 bases and J by 3 bases; unmatched bases: 1. The CDR3 has 15 amino acids. CDR3 amino acids: CASSQSGGDYNEQFF. Here the CDR3 DNA reads TGCGCCAGCAGCCAAAGCGGGGGGGACTACAATGAGCAGTTCTTC.

This clone was recorded only once. The chain joins TRBV6-6 to TRBJ2-7; D gene unclear. Trimming pared 8 bases from V and 2 bases from J, leaving 10 bases between. Germline assignment: CDR1 MNHNY and CDR2 SVGAGI (reference sequence). The CDR3 is made up of 12 amino acids. CDR3 region: CASGWRTYEQYF. For the CDR3, the DNA is TGTGCCAGCGGCTGGAGAACCTACGAGCAGTACTTC.

This clone was seen a single time. In DNA form, the CDR3 reads TGTGCCAGCAGCGTAGGAGAGATACGCGTCGGGGAGCTGTTTTTT. Its protein product is CASSVGEIRVGELFF. The chain recombines TRBV9 with TRBJ2-2; D remains ambiguous. The germline V gene has CDR1 SGDLS and CDR2 YYNGEE. The V and J ends lost 0 bases and 7 bases respectively, with 13 bases between them. This CDR3 comprises 15 residues.

The rearrangement links TRBV9 to TRBJ2-3; possibly TRBD2 for D (6 bases). V lost 3 bases, J lost 4 bases, and 12 bases lay in between. The CDR3 sequence is 14 residues long. Germline V gene lookup returns CDR1 SGDLS and CDR2 YYNGEE. This CDR3 reads CASSASGGADTQYF. DNA for the CDR3: TGTGCCAGCAGCGCTTCCGGGGGAGCAGATACGCAGTATTTT.

This clone has only one observation. This chain connects TRBV11-1 to TRBJ2-7; 7 positions match TRBD1. Germline V gives CDR1 SGHAT, CDR2 FQDESV (reference sequence). V lost 5 bases, J lost 12 bases, and 19 bases stayed unmatched. This CDR3 is built from 15 residues. CDR3: CASSVTAGTDNLRYF. The CDR3 bases are TGTGCCAGCAGCGTCACCGCCGGGACAGATAATTTGCGGTACTTC.

The gene calls are TRBV5-4 and TRBJ2-7, with 8 positions matching TRBD1. The CDR3 is made up of 14 amino acids. The germline V gene has CDR1 SGHNT and CDR2 YYREEE (reference sequence). V was pared by 2 bases and J by 2 bases, with 3 bases of the junction left unmatched. CDR3 nucleotide sequence: TGTGCCAGCAGCTTTGCAGGGGGCGCCTACGAGCAGTACTTC. Amino acid sequence: CASSFAGGAYEQYF.

The chain combines TRBV7-2 with TRBJ2-3, with TRBD2 matching over 11 bases. V shed 1 base and J 1 base; nucleotides not matched to a gene: 7. The germline V gene has CDR1 SGHTA and CDR2 FQGNSA. The length of the CDR3 is 18 residues. The CDR3 reads CASSLGVAGGPGTDTQYF. As DNA, the CDR3 is TGTGCCAGCAGCTTAGGGGTAGCGGGGGGGCCGGGCACAGATACGCAGTATTTT.

The chain employs TRBV7-8 and TRBJ2-7; D not certain. This CDR3 spans 13 amino acids. V was shortened by 4 bases and J by 0 bases, with 7 bases between the two germline ends. The V gene's germline CDR1 is SGHVS and CDR2 FQNEAQ. As DNA, the CDR3 is TGTGCCAGCAGCTCGGGTGACTCCTACGAGCAGTACTTC. Translating gives CASSSGDSYEQYF.

V gene TRBV11-2 combines with J gene TRBJ2-7, with D maybe TRBD1 (6 bases). The germline CDR1 and CDR2 sequences are SGHAT and FQNNGV. Trimming took 5 bases from V and 3 from J, leaving 26 bases between them. The CDR3 sequence is 18 residues long. The CDR3 DNA is TGTGCCAGCAGCCAGTTGCCTACGACAGGTGCCCCCGGCTACGAGCAGTACTTC. Translation gives CASSQLPTTGAPGYEQYF.

The CDR3 loop reads CASSLVGFRGGPYGYTF. CDR3 bases: TGTGCCAGCAGCTTAGTAGGTTTTAGGGGGGGCCCATATGGCTACACCTTC. The V call is TRBV7-9, the J call TRBJ1-2, with a weak D call TRBD1 (6 bases). Trimming took 1 base from V and 5 from J, leaving 20 bases between them. This CDR3 region has 17 residues. In germline, CDR1 is SEHNR, CDR2 FQNEAQ (reference sequence).

There are a few counts of this clone. This chain uses TRBV4-3 with TRBJ2-3, with TRBD1 matching over 10 bases. After removal of 4 bases from V and 4 bases from J, the junction contained 8 bases not matched to a gene. This CDR3 has 16 residues. The germline V gene has CDR1 LGHNA and CDR2 YSLEER. Here the CDR3 DNA reads TGCGCCAGCAGCCCAGACAGGGGGCAAGGCGCAGATACGCAGTATTTT. As protein: CASSPDRGQGADTQYF.

V is TRBV2 and J is TRBJ1-5, with 7 positions matching TRBD1. In germline, CDR1 is SNHLY, CDR2 FYNNEI. The CDR3 extends over 19 amino acids. The V and J ends lost 5 bases and 0 bases, in that order; junction bases with no gene match: 16. The CDR3: CASSPPVTGSTYSNQPQHF. CDR3 DNA: TGTGCCAGCAGTCCGCCAGTGACAGGGTCAACTTATAGCAATCAGCCCCAGCATTTT.

The rearrangement joins TRBV29-1 to TRBJ1-2; D perhaps matches TRBD1 (5 bases). The germline V gene has CDR1 SQVTM and CDR2 ANQGSEA. V lost 7 bases and J lost 7, with 28 bases in between. The CDR3 runs to 16 residues. CDR3 DNA: TGCAGCGGTGGCCCCGGCCGACAGAGCGATGTCCCTGGCTACACCTTC. Amino acid sequence: CSGGPGRQSDVPGYTF.

J is TRBJ1-1 and V is TRBV10-3, with 11 bases matching TRBD1. The CDR3 runs 15 residues. CDR1 and CDR2 (germline): ENHRY, SYGVKD. Losses at the gene ends were 6 bases for V and 2 bases for J; bases not matched to a gene: 5. The CDR3 region has the DNA TGTGCCATCAGGATAGGACAGGGGGCAAACACTGAAGCTTTCTTT. Its translation is CAIRIGQGANTEAFF.

The CDR3 DNA sequence: TGTGCCACCAGCACCCCTAGCGGGGGGACCTACGAGCAGTACTTC. Protein product: CATSTPSGGTYEQYF. This chain uses TRBV15 with TRBJ2-7; TRBD2 matches 11 bases. The V gene end was trimmed by 4 bases and the J gene end by 2 bases; junction bases not matched to a gene: 4. The germline CDR1 and CDR2 sequences are LNHNV and YYDKDF (reference sequence). The CDR3 contains 15 residues.

This chain uses TRBV7-8 with TRBJ1-1; 10 bases are shared with TRBD1. The CDR3 extends over 17 amino acids. With V trimmed by 4 bases and J by 5 bases, 13 bases remained unmatched. Germline V gene lookup returns CDR1 SGHVS and CDR2 FQNEAQ. The CDR3 coding sequence is TGTGCCAGCAGCTCACAGACAGGGGGCTTCCCGGGGACTGAAGCTTTCTTT. Translating it yields CASSSQTGGFPGTEAFF.

Within the sample, this clone is medium-sized. The chain couples TRBV7-9 to TRBJ1-1; D ambiguous. The CDR3 runs to 15 residues. The germline gives CDR1 SEHNR, CDR2 FQNEAQ (reference sequence). The V gene lost 5 bases and the J gene lost 0 bases, with 13 bases spanning the gap. CDR3 amino acids: CASSPRENLNTEAFF. The DNA for the CDR3 is TGTGCCAGCAGCCCAAGGGAGAACTTGAACACTGAAGCTTTCTTT.

V and J are TRBV14 and TRBJ1-1; the D is unclear. Germline loops: CDR1 SGHDN, CDR2 FVKESK. The CDR3 has 11 amino acids. Trimming shortened V by 4 bases and J by 4 bases, and 4 bases separated the two germline ends. CDR3 amino acids: CASSPGTEAFF. CDR3 nucleotides: TGTGCCAGCAGCCCCGGCACTGAAGCTTTCTTT. Combining the CDR3 with reference TRBV14 and TRBJ1-1 gives the whole variable domain EAGVTQFPSHSVIEKGQTVTLRCDPISGHDNLYWYRRVMGKEIKFLLHFVKESKQDESGMPNNRFLAERTGGTYSTLKVQPAELEDSGVYFCASSPGTEAFFGQGTRLTVV.

The chain recombines TRBV7-2 with TRBJ1-1; D may be TRBD1 (5 bases). The V end lost 7 bases, the J end lost 4 bases, and 13 bases lay between the germline ends. The length of the CDR3 is 13 residues. Germline lookup yields CDR1 SGHTA and CDR2 FQGNSA. CDR3 sequence reads: CASITAGGTEAFF. DNA for the CDR3: TGTGCCAGCATCACCGCCGGGGGCACTGAAGCTTTCTTT.

The rearrangement links TRBV4-2 to TRBJ2-1, with D tentatively TRBD2 (6 bases). Trimming removed 0 bases at V and 6 bases at J, with 12 bases between. CDR3 length equals 15 residues. Germline loops: CDR1 LGHNA, CDR2 YNFKEQ. The CDR3 reads CASSQDEGGFNEQFF. The CDR3 DNA sequence: TGTGCCAGCAGCCAAGATGAGGGAGGTTTCAATGAGCAGTTCTTC.

The chain carries TRBV14 and TRBJ2-5; TRBD2 matches 12 bases. Per the germline V gene, CDR1 is SGHDN and CDR2 is FVKESK. Trimming took 0 bases from V and 2 from J; bases not matched to a gene: 4. The CDR3 has 17 amino acids. This CDR3 is CASSQELAGGIQETQYF. For the CDR3, the DNA is TGTGCCAGCAGCCAAGAGCTAGCGGGGGGGATACAAGAGACCCAGTACTTC.

The chain links TRBV6-4 to TRBJ2-3; 8 nucleotides match TRBD2. The V and J ends lost 2 bases and 2 bases, in that order; junction bases with no gene match: 3. The germline V gene encodes CDR1 MRHNA and CDR2 SNTAGT. The CDR3 contains 15 residues. CDR3 loop: CASSDTSGATDTQYF. CDR3 nucleotide sequence: TGTGCCAGCAGTGACACTAGCGGAGCCACAGATACGCAGTATTTT.

This clone was counted a few times. The sample has other DNA sequences that encode this CDR3 too. This sequence joins TRBV5-5 and TRBJ2-7; the match to TRBD1 covers 7 bases. V lost 3 bases and J lost 7; bases outside the gene matches: 4. The CDR3 consists of 12 residues. Looked up from germline, CDR1 is SGHKS and CDR2 is YYEKEE (reference sequence). CDR3 in amino acids: CASSWTGEEQYF. The CDR3 nucleotides read TGTGCCAGCAGCTGGACAGGAGAGGAGCAGTACTTC.

The chain recombines TRBV27 with TRBJ2-7, with D perhaps matching TRBD1 (5 bases). The germline V and J ends were trimmed by 3 bases and 5 bases, with 11 bases remaining between them. Germline CDR1 is MNHEY and CDR2 is SMNVEV (reference sequence). CDR3 length: 13 residues. DNA of the CDR3: TGTGCCAGCAGTTTCGGGCAGGGCAACGAGCAGTACTTC. Translated, it gives CASSFGQGNEQYF.

V usage is TRBV19 and J usage is TRBJ1-2, with a possible D match to TRBD1 (6 bases). This CDR3 is built from 15 residues. Germline V gives CDR1 LNHDA, CDR2 SQIVND (reference sequence). The V end lost 11 bases, the J end lost 6 bases, and 25 bases lay between the germline ends. CDR3 sequence: CALVGGRDPRNGYTF. The CDR3 coding sequence is TGTGCCCTCGTGGGGGGGCGCGACCCCAGGAATGGCTACACCTTC.